These T cell receptor beta chains were read from a single sample in a study of T cell changes during pregnancy in multiple sclerosis. Using immunoSEQ multiplex PCR, the repertoire was profiled, and TCRdb retains in-frame clones only, with some absent. Among about 72,000 clones listed, about 94% were seen once. The sample was peripheral blood, taken in the first trimester of pregnancy. These receptors all stem from a female donor in good health, enrolled as a control in a pregnancy study. Each CDR3 is given with its conserved first and last residue. A row's size may be missing; if present it is once, few, many or a size class.

clone_size | v_call | cdr3_aa
. | TRBV5-1 | CASSPDRGLGEKLFF
few | TRBV6-6 | CASSPVAEREQFF
. | TRBV4-2 | CASSQDRSNNEQFF
once | TRBV20-1 | CSAREGREAFF
. | TRBV27 | CASRDTTDTQYF
. | TRBV5-1 | CASRSGGGENTGELFF
. | TRBV19 | CASSWGDPRSTEAFF
. | TRBV7-8 | CASSSSGSYEQYF
. | TRBV2 | CASSLGGLAGEGQFF
. | TRBV10-3 | CAISAQGSDTGELFF
once | TRBV27 | CASSVRDRRTDTQYF
. | TRBV28 | CASSLPEGGTEAFF
. | TRBV2 | CASRSSGVYNEQFF
. | TRBV9 | CASSIPLQLPTF
. | TRBV10-3 | CAISEGLAGSTDTQYF
. | TRBV28 | CASTLGGSTYEQYF
. | TRBV5-1 | CASSLGLAGGGSEQYF
. | TRBV10-3 | CAISPGQGDQPQHF
. | TRBV4-1 | CASSQDHNNQPQHF
. | TRBV4-2 | CASSPRGANTGELFF